This passage covers 23 T cell receptor beta chains from one sample sequenced in a study of human T cells and chemical hapten exposure. Time point denoted: pre-sensitization, week 0. Treatment of the sample: therapeutic diphenylcyclopropenone sensitization with weekly scalp DPC. TCRdb itself ran the RACE reads through MiXCR, one entry per CDR3 protein. The sample has tens of thousands of distinct CDR3 sequences, about 10% seen once. Here the sequenced sample was whole blood, taken in connection with sensitization to the hapten diphenylcyclopropenone (DPC). These receptors originate from a woman in her forties or fifties with alopecia areata. Some clones in this sample may be carry-over from other donors' samples.

There are a few counts of this clonotype. The genes are TRBV6-6 and TRBJ2-5; either TRBD1 or TRBD2 may fit D (5 bases each). The CDR3 length is 14 residues. Trimming removed 11 bases from V and 2 bases from J, with 18 bases in between. Per the germline V gene, CDR1 is MNHNY and CDR2 is SVGAGI (reference sequence). CDR3 coding DNA: TGTGCCGGTAACGACAGACGGAGGCAAGAGACCCAGTACTTC. It is translated as CAGNDRRRQETQYF.

This clonotype was detected ten times or more. The rearrangement joins TRBV9 to TRBJ2-1; maybe TRBD1 (6 bases). V lost 1 base and J lost 6, with 8 bases in between. Germline-derived CDR1 and CDR2 are SGDLS and YYNGEE. This CDR3 is 13 amino acids long. The chain's CDR3 is CASSVRGGNEQFF. The CDR3 DNA sequence: TGTGCCAGCAGCGTACGAGGGGGCAATGAGCAGTTCTTC.

This chain connects TRBV29-1 to TRBJ2-3; D call uncertain. V lost 3 bases to trimming and J lost 5 bases, with 12 bases between them. This CDR3 has 13 amino acids. CDR1 is SQVTM and CDR2 is ANQGSEA in the germline V gene. CDR3 residues: CSVEASELDTQYF. CDR3 DNA: TGCAGCGTTGAGGCCTCTGAGCTAGATACGCAGTATTTT.

This clonotype was detected ten times or more. The genes are TRBV12-3 or TRBV12-4 and TRBJ1-5; D gene unclear. The CDR3 totals 13 residues. The V gene lost 6 bases and the J gene lost 5 bases, with 11 bases spanning the gap. CDR3 region: CASRQTRHQPQHF. The CDR3 DNA reads TGTGCCAGCAGGCAGACTAGGCATCAGCCCCAGCATTTT.

This clonotype was detected many times. The chain recombines TRBV20-1 with TRBJ2-3; D is uncertain. Germline CDR1 reads DFQATT; CDR2 reads SNEGSKA (reference sequence). V was pared by 0 bases and J by 8 bases, with 0 bases between. The CDR3 runs to 9 residues. The CDR3 protein is CSARDTQYF. In nucleotides, the CDR3 is TGCAGTGCTAGAGATACGCAGTATTTT.

This clonotype was seen at least ten times. V gene TRBV28 combines with J gene TRBJ2-1, with a weak D call TRBD2 (5 bases). From germline, CDR1 is MDHEN and CDR2 SYDVKM. This CDR3 has 12 amino acids. The V and J ends lost 3 bases and 10 bases respectively, with 10 bases between them. The CDR3 bases are TGTGCCAGCAGTTTGGTGCGGGCCGAGCAGTTCTTC. Protein product: CASSLVRAEQFF.

The chain combines TRBV4-3 with TRBJ2-3; D may match TRBD1 or TRBD2 (5 bases each). The germline V and J ends were trimmed by 1 base and 0 bases, with 8 bases remaining between them. This CDR3 is 15 amino acids long. Germline values: CDR1 LGHNA, CDR2 YSLEER. The CDR3 DNA reads as TGCGCCAGCAGCCAAGCCGGGGCCAGCACAGATACGCAGTATTTT. Its translation: CASSQAGASTDTQYF.

This clonotype occurred a few times. The chain joins TRBV5-6 to TRBJ2-3; TRBD2 might be the D (6 bases). Germline CDR1 SGHDT, CDR2 YYEEEE. Trimming took off 1 base at V and 7 bases at J, with 13 bases between the two ends. The CDR3 totals 14 residues. The CDR3 coding sequence is TGTGCCAGCAGCTTGAATAGCGGTGTTAATACGCAGTATTTT. This encodes CASSLNSGVNTQYF.

This clonotype was picked up many times. The V call is TRBV6-6, the J call TRBJ1-1, with D unclear. The CDR3 is 12 amino acids. V lost 0 bases to trimming and J lost 8 bases, with 7 bases between them. The germline V gene encodes CDR1 MNHNY and CDR2 SVGAGI (reference sequence). The DNA of the CDR3 is TGTGCCAGCAGTTACTCTGGCGGAGAAGCTTTCTTT. As protein: CASSYSGGEAFF.

In this sample, this clonotype turned up many times. The V and J genes are TRBV29-1 and TRBJ1-2; 10 positions agree with TRBD1. The CDR3 has 15 residues. CDR1 and CDR2 from the germline V gene are SQVTM and ANQGSEA. J lost 4 bases, V lost 6 bases, and 11 bases had no gene match. The DNA of the CDR3 is TGCAGCGTATTGACGACAGGGGGCATGGGCTATGGCTACACCTTC. Amino acids: CSVLTTGGMGYGYTF.

This clonotype was seen a few times. This chain joins TRBV29-1 and TRBJ2-3; D not resolved. The CDR3 loop spans 12 amino acids. CDR1 is SQVTM and CDR2 is ANQGSEA in the germline V gene. Trimming took 4 bases from V and 0 from J, leaving 5 bases between them. CDR3 in DNA: TGCAGCGTTGCTGGAAGCACAGATACGCAGTATTTT. It specifies CSVAGSTDTQYF.

On this clonotype itself: At one of its ends the junction is not consistent with the germline gene, which may arise from a read error. This sequence joins TRBV5-1 and TRBJ2-5; 12 bases fit TRBD2. The CDR3 is 17 residues long. Germline V lookup: CDR1 SGHRS, CDR2 YFSETQ. CDR3 nucleotides: TGCGCCAGCAGCTTGCCGGGACTAGCGGGCAATAAAGAGGCCCAGTACTTC. It is translated as CASSLPGLAGNKEAQYF.

This clonotype was detected many times. The chain employs TRBV7-3 and TRBJ2-3; tentatively, D is TRBD1 (5 bases). This CDR3 comprises 13 residues. Germline CDR1 and CDR2: SGHTA and FQGTGA. V was pared by 4 bases and J by 2 bases, with 7 bases between. The CDR3 is CASSWGSTDTQYF. In DNA form, the CDR3 reads TGTGCCAGCAGCTGGGGCTCCACAGATACGCAGTATTTT. Full variable domain (missing parts from reference TRBV7-3 and TRBJ2-3): GAGVSQTPSNKVTEKGKYVELRCDPISGHTALYWYRQSLGQGPEFLIYFQGTGAADDSGLPNDRFFAVRPEGSVSTLKIQRTERGDSAVYLCASSWGSTDTQYFGPGTRLTVL.

The genes are TRBV2 and TRBJ1-6; weak D call: TRBD1 (5 bases). Germline V gene sequence: CDR1 SNHLY, CDR2 FYNNEI. This CDR3 contains 15 residues. With 5 bases removed from V and 0 bases from J, the gap between germline ends came to 8 bases. CDR3 nucleotides: TGTGCCAGCAGTTCCGACAGCTCCTATAATTCACCCCTCCACTTT. Translating gives CASSSDSSYNSPLHF.

This clonotype showed up many times. The chain recombines TRBV12-3 or TRBV12-4 with TRBJ1-2; D gene ambiguous. The CDR3 has 15 residues. V shed 3 bases and J shed 0 bases, with 11 bases lying between them. For the CDR3, the DNA is TGTGCCAGCAGTTTTGGTCCGGGATCTAACTATGGCTACACCTTC. Translating gives CASSFGPGSNYGYTF.

This chain connects TRBV6-2 or TRBV6-3 to TRBJ1-5; tentatively, D is TRBD1 (5 bases). V lost 7 bases, J lost 7 bases, and 14 bases lay in between. CDR3 length: 13 residues. The V gene's germline CDR1 is MNHEY and CDR2 SVGEGT. CDR3 coding DNA: TGTGCCAGCACCGATCGGTGGGGCCAGCCCCAGCATTTT. Its protein product is CASTDRWGQPQHF.

J is TRBJ2-5 and V is TRBV30; D remains ambiguous. Trimming took off 0 bases at V and 1 base at J, with 6 bases between the two ends. CDR1 and CDR2 (germline): GTSNPN, SVGIG (reference sequence). The CDR3 has 13 residues. The DNA for the CDR3 is TGTGCCTGGAGTGTAGCAGTCCAAGAGACCCAGTACTTC. Amino acids: CAWSVAVQETQYF.

The chain recombines TRBV5-5 with TRBJ1-3; TRBD1 matches 7 bases. With V trimmed by 4 bases and J by 0 bases, 4 bases remained unmatched. The CDR3 consists of 15 residues. Germline CDR1 reads SGHKS; CDR2 reads YYEKEE (reference sequence). The CDR3 nucleotides are TGTGCCAGCAGCCTAACAGGGGCCTCTGGAAACACCATATATTTT. Protein sequence: CASSLTGASGNTIYF.

The gene calls are TRBV7-2 and TRBJ2-7; no clear D. The ends were cut back, 2 bases at V and 5 bases at J, with 13 bases in the middle. Germline V CDR1 and CDR2: SGHTA, FQGNSA. The length of the CDR3 is 14 residues. The CDR3 is CASSLSVGSHEQYF. Here the CDR3 DNA reads TGTGCCAGCAGCTTATCGGTAGGGTCCCACGAGCAGTACTTC.

The chain links TRBV6-2 or TRBV6-3 to TRBJ2-7; maybe TRBD2 (6 bases). The germline V and J ends were trimmed by 5 bases and 0 bases, with 8 bases remaining between them. Per germline, CDR1 MNHEY and CDR2 SVGEGT. CDR3 length: 13 amino acids. CDR3 sequence (DNA): TGTGCCAGCAGTCTAGCGATCTCCTACGAGCAGTACTTC. Encoded protein: CASSLAISYEQYF.

This clonotype was counted ten times or more. This chain uses TRBV24-1 with TRBJ2-2; possible D gene TRBD1, 6 bases. The CDR3 extends over 15 amino acids. Germline V gene data show CDR1 as KGHDR and CDR2 as SFDVKD. V lost 7 bases, J lost 0 bases, and 11 bases lay in between. The CDR3 coding sequence is TGTGCCACCAGGGCAGGGGCCGCGAACACCGGGGAGCTGTTTTTT. It translates to CATRAGAANTGELFF.

The CDR3 bases are TGTGCCAGCAGCTTGGGCTCGGGCACTGAAGCTTTCTTT. Its translation: CASSLGSGTEAFF. V and J are TRBV7-3 and TRBJ1-1, with D unresolved. This CDR3 contains 13 residues. Trimming removed 3 bases from V and 4 bases from J, with 9 bases in between. Looked up from germline, CDR1 is SGHTA and CDR2 is FQGTGA.

The gene calls are TRBV11-2 and TRBJ2-3, with TRBD2 as a possible D gene (5 bases). The CDR3 covers 19 residues. V gave up 5 bases and J gave up 0 bases, with 24 bases separating them. Germline-derived CDR1 and CDR2 are SGHAT and FQNNGV. This CDR3 is CASSPMLLFGLSSTDTQYF. Written as DNA, the CDR3 is TGTGCCAGCAGCCCTATGCTCTTATTTGGACTTTCTAGCACAGATACGCAGTATTTT. The full variable domain, rest sourced from reference TRBV11-2 and TRBJ2-3, is EAGVAQSPRYKIIEKRQSVAFWCNPISGHATLYWYQQILGQGPKLLIQFQNNGVVDDSQLPKDRFSAERLKGVDSTLKIQPAKLEDSAVYLCASSPMLLFGLSSTDTQYFGPGTRLTVL.